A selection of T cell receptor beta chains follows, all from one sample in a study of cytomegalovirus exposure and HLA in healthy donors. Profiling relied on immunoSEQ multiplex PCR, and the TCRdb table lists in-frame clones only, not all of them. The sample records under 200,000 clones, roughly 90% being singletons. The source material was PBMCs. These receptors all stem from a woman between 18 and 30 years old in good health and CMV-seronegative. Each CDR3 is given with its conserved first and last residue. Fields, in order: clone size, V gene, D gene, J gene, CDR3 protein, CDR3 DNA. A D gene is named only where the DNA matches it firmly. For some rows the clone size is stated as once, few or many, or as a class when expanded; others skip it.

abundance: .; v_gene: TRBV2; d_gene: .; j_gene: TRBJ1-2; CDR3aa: CASSAGATNYGYTF; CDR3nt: TGTGCCAGCAGTGCTGGGGCTACTAACTATGGCTACACCTTC
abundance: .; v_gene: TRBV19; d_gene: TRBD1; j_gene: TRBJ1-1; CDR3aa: CASSRGTGLDTEAFF; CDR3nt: TGTGCCAGCTCTCGCGGGACAGGGCTAGACACTGAAGCTTTCTTT
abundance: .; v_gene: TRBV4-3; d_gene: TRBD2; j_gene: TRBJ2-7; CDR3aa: CASSQDVLAGSHYEQYF; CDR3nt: TGCGCCAGCAGCCAAGATGTACTAGCGGGAAGCCATTACGAGCAGTACTTC
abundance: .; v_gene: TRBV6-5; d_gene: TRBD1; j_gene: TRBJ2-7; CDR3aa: CASSYRDRVSEQYF; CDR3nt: TGTGCCAGCAGTTACCGGGACAGGGTATCCGAGCAGTACTTC
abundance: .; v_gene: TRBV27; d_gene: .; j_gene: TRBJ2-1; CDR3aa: CASSLHTNNEQFF; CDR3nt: TGTGCCAGCAGTCTCCACACCAACAATGAGCAGTTCTTC
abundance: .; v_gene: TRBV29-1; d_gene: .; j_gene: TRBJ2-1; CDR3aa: CSAASGGRSNEQFF; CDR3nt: TGCAGCGCCGCCTCGGGGGGCCGGTCCAATGAGCAGTTCTTC
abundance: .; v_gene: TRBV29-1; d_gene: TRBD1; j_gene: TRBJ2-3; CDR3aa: CSVELGTGERHRYAFRQYF; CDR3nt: TGCAGCGTTGAGCTAGGGACAGGAGAAAGGCACAGATACGCATTCCGGCAGTATTTT
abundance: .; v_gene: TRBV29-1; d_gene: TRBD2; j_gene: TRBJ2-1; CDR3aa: CSVTYLAGVWNEQFF; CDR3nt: TGCAGCGTAACCTACTTAGCGGGAGTCTGGAATGAGCAGTTCTTC
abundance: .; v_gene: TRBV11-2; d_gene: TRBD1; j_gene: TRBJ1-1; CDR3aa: CASNPDRGTEAFF; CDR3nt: TGTGCCAGCAACCCCGACAGGGGAACTGAAGCTTTCTTT
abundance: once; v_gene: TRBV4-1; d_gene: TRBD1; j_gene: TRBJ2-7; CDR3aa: CASSLTGGEQYF; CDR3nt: TGCGCCAGCAGCCTGACAGGGGGAGAGCAGTACTTC
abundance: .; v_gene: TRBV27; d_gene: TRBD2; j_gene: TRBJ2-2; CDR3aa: CASSYEIAGLGELFF; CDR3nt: TGTGCCAGCAGTTATGAGATAGCGGGATTGGGGGAGCTGTTTTTT
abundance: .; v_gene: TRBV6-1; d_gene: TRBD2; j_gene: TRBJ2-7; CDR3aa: CASSPGLAFIEQYF; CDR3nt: TGTGCCAGCAGCCCGGGACTAGCGTTCATCGAGCAGTACTTC
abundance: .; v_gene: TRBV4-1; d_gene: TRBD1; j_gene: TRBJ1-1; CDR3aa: CASSQWDRNTEAFF; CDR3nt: TGCGCCAGCAGCCAATGGGACAGGAACACTGAAGCTTTCTTT
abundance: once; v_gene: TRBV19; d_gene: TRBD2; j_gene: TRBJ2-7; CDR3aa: CASSGTSGYEQYF; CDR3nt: TGTGCCAGTTCCGGGACTAGCGGCTACGAGCAGTACTTC
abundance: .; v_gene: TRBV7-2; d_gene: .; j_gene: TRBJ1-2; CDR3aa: CASSFVSIQTNYGYTF; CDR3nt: TGTGCCAGCAGCTTTGTCAGTATACAAACTAACTATGGCTACACCTTC
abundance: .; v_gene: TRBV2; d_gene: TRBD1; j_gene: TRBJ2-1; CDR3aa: CASSWDRGGNEQFF; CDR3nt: TGTGCCAGCAGTTGGGACAGGGGAGGCAATGAGCAGTTCTTC
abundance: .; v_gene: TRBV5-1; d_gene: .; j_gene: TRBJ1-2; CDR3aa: CATRVGAGQAYGYTF; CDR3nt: TGCGCCACGCGCGTAGGGGCAGGGCAGGCCTATGGCTACACCTTC
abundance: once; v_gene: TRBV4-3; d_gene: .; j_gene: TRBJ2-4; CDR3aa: CASSQDRVAVLQYF; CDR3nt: TGCGCCAGCAGCCAAGATCGTGTCGCGGTCCTTCAGTACTTC
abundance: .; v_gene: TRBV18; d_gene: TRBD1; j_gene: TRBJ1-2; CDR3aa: CASSPGQGGGYGYTF; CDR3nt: TGTGCCAGCTCACCTGGACAGGGAGGAGGCTATGGCTACACCTTC
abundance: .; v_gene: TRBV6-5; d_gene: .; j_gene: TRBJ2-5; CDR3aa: CASSYSPSNQETQYF; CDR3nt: TGTGCCAGCAGTTACTCCCCTAGCAATCAAGAGACCCAGTACTTC
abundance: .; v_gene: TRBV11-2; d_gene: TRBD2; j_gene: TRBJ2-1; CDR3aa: CASSPRSLAGYNEQFF; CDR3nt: TGTGCCAGCAGCCCCCGGTCGCTAGCGGGGTACAATGAGCAGTTCTTC
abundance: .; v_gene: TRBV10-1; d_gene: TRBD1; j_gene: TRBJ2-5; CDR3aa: CASSAGQGGETQYF; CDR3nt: TGCGCCAGCAGTGCGGGACAGGGAGGAGAGACCCAGTACTTC
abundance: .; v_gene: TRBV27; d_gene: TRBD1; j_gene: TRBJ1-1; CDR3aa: CASSPRDRGSGNTEAFF; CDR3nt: TGTGCCAGCAGTCCACGGGACAGGGGTTCGGGGAACACTGAAGCTTTCTTT
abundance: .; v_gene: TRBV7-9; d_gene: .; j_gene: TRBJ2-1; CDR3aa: CASSLALVGNEQFF; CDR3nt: TGTGCCAGCAGCTTAGCGCTCGTCGGCAATGAGCAGTTCTTC
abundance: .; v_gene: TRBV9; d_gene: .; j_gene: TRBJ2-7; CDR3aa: CASGLLGGYEQYF; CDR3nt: TGTGCCAGCGGGTTACTGGGGGGCTACGAGCAGTACTTC
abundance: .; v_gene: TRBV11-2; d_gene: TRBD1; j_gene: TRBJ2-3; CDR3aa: CASSLGQGDTQYF; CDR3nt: TGTGCCAGCAGCTTAGGACAGGGGGATACGCAGTATTTT
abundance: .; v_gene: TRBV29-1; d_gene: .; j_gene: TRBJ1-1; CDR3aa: CSVLEEWSTEAFF; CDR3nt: TGCAGCGTGCTAGAGGAGTGGTCCACTGAAGCTTTCTTT
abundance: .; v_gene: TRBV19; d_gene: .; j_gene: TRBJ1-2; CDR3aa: CASSIVGGENYGYTF; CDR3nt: TGTGCCAGTAGTATAGTAGGCGGGGAGAACTATGGCTACACCTTC
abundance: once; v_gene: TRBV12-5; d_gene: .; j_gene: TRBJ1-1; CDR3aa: CASGLVQGTEAFF; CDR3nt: TGTGCTAGTGGTTTGGTACAGGGCACTGAAGCTTTCTTT
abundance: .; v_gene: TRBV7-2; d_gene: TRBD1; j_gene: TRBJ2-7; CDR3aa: CASSFSGTGAYEQYF; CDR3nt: TGTGCCAGCAGCTTTTCTGGGACAGGGGCTTACGAGCAGTACTTC
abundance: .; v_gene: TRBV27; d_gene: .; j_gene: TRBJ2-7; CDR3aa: CASSLTEAVEQYF; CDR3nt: TGTGCCAGCAGTTTAACCGAGGCGGTAGAGCAGTACTTC
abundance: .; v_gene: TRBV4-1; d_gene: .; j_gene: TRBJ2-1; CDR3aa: CASSQDIVSNEQFF; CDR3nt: TGCGCCAGCAGCCAAGATATTGTGAGCAATGAGCAGTTCTTC
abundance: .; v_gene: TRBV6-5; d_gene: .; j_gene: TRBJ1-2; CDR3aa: CASTPAASNYGYTF; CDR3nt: TGTGCCAGCACCCCCGCGGCTTCTAACTATGGCTACACCTTC
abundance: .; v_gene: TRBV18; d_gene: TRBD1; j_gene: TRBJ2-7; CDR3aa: CASSPQGQRSYEQYF; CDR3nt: TGTGCCAGCTCACCCCAGGGACAGCGGTCCTACGAGCAGTACTTC
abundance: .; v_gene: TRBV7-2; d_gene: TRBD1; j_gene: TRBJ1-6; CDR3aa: CASSYRGSPLHF; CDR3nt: TGTGCCAGCAGCTACAGGGGATCACCCCTCCACTTT
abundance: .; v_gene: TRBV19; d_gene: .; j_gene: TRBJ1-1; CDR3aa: CASSTGRGNTEAFF; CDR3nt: TGTGCCAGTAGTACAGGGAGGGGGAACACTGAAGCTTTCTTT
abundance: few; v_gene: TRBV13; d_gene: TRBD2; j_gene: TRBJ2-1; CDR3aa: CASSPPGGPLNKQFF; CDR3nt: TGTGCCAGCAGCCCGCCGGGGGGACCCCTCAATAAGCAGTTCTTC
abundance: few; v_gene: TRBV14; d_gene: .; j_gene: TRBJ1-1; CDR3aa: CASSLRQAGNTEAFF; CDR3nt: TGTGCCAGCAGCCTGAGACAGGCGGGGAACACTGAAGCTTTCTTT
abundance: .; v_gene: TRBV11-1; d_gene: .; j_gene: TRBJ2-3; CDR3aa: CASSGRPAESTQYF; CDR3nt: TGTGCCAGCAGCGGGAGGCCCGCGGAAAGTACGCAGTATTTT
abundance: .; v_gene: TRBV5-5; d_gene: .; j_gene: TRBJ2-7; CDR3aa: CASSPDAGQRESYEQYF; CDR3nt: TGTGCCAGCAGCCCGGACGCCGGACAGAGGGAGTCCTACGAGCAGTACTTC
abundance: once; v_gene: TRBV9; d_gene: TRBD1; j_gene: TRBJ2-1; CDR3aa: CASSTGQVSSYNEQFF; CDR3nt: TGTGCCAGCAGCACGGGACAGGTGAGCTCCTACAATGAGCAGTTCTTC
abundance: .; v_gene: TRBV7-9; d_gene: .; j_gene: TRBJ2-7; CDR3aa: CASSFTGNQNEQYF; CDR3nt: TGTGCCAGCAGCTTTACAGGGAATCAGAACGAGCAGTACTTC
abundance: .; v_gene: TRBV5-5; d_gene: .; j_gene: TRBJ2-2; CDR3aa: CASSLTRGTGELFF; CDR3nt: TGTGCCAGCAGCCTGACCCGGGGCACCGGGGAGCTGTTTTTT